The 32 T cell receptor beta chains given below trace back to one sample, sequenced in a study of cytomegalovirus exposure and HLA in healthy donors. TCRdb's copy holds only in-frame clones and misses some; the assay was immunoSEQ multiplex PCR. The sample lists 67,000 or so clones; just under 95% were seen once. Sample: PBMCs. The receptors originated from a young man in good health and CMV-seropositive.

The gene calls are TRBV27 and TRBJ2-7; the D gene is possibly TRBD1 (6 bases). The CDR3 runs 13 residues. Germline CDR1 reads MNHEY; CDR2 reads SMNVEV (reference sequence). Between the trimmed V and J ends, which lost 6 bases and 7 bases, there was a span of 16 bases. CDR3 nucleotides: TGTGCCAGCAGCGGCCTACAGGGCAGGGAGCAGTACTTC. Amino acids: CASSGLQGREQYF.

The genes are TRBV2 and TRBJ1-2, with D perhaps TRBD1 (6 bases). The CDR3 totals 14 residues. Germline V gene lookup returns CDR1 SNHLY and CDR2 FYNNEI. V dropped 7 bases and J dropped 6 bases, with 18 bases sitting between them. DNA for the CDR3: TGTGCCAGCATTTTCTTGCACAACAGGGATGGCTACACCTTC. Translated: CASIFLHNRDGYTF.

The CDR3 nucleotides read TGCGCCAGCAGCCAAGATTCCGCCCAACTAGCGGGGGGACCTATAAACACCGGGGAGCTGTTTTTT. Encoded protein: CASSQDSAQLAGGPINTGELFF. This chain links TRBV4-1 with TRBJ2-2, with 12 positions matching TRBD2. Germline V gene data show CDR1 as MGHRA and CDR2 as YSYEKL. The ends lost 0 bases at V and 2 bases at J; junction bases unmatched: 16. CDR3 length equals 22 residues.

The V and J genes are TRBV7-3 and TRBJ2-3, with 7 positions matching TRBD2. CDR3 length: 16 residues. Unmatched junction bases numbered 13, after V lost 6 bases and J lost 4 bases. Germline V CDR1 and CDR2: SGHTA, FQGTGA. The CDR3 protein is CASSSQFAGESDTQYF. CDR3 DNA: TGTGCCAGCAGTTCCCAATTCGCGGGAGAATCAGATACGCAGTATTTT.

The chain recombines TRBV2 with TRBJ2-5; D perhaps matches TRBD1 (6 bases). Trimming left V 8 bases short and J 4 bases short, with 14 bases between. Germline V gene data show CDR1 as SNHLY and CDR2 as FYNNEI. The CDR3 contains 13 residues. CDR3 sequence reads: CASHRDGGETQYF. CDR3 coding DNA: TGTGCCAGCCACAGGGATGGTGGAGAGACCCAGTACTTC.

The V and J genes are TRBV2 and TRBJ1-1; 8 bases line up with TRBD1. The CDR3 loop spans 15 amino acids. Trimming took 5 bases from V and 2 from J; bases not matched to a gene: 7. Germline CDR1 SNHLY, CDR2 FYNNEI. The CDR3 nucleotides are TGTGCCAGCAGTCAAAGGACAGGGACTAACACTGAAGCTTTCTTT. The encoded protein is CASSQRTGTNTEAFF.

V gene TRBV11-2 combines with J gene TRBJ2-7, with D possibly being TRBD2 (6 bases). V lost 4 bases, J lost 3 bases, and 19 bases lay in between. This CDR3 spans 16 amino acids. CDR1 is SGHAT and CDR2 is FQNNGV in the germline V gene. CDR3 sequence: CASSSVPGRILYEQYF. Here the CDR3 DNA reads TGTGCCAGCAGCTCAGTCCCGGGGAGGATACTCTACGAGCAGTACTTC.

This clone was picked up one time. The gene calls are TRBV11-2 and TRBJ2-7, with 9 bases identical to TRBD2. After removal of 4 bases from V and 2 bases from J, the junction contained 3 bases not matched to a gene. The CDR3 has 14 amino acids. Germline V lookup: CDR1 SGHAT, CDR2 FQNNGV. CDR3 loop: CASSSGGRAYEQYF. The CDR3 DNA is TGTGCCAGCAGCTCAGGCGGGAGGGCCTACGAGCAGTACTTC.

The rearrangement links TRBV7-3 to TRBJ2-7; TRBD1 agrees at 10 bases. The germline V gene encodes CDR1 SGHTA and CDR2 FQGTGA. With 3 bases clipped from V and 3 bases from J, the junction kept 2 bases outside the gene matches. This CDR3 region has 14 residues. In DNA form, the CDR3 reads TGTGCCAGCAGCTTGGACAGGGGGAGCTACGAGCAGTACTTC. This codes for CASSLDRGSYEQYF.

The chain is built from TRBV2 and TRBJ1-5, with TRBD1 identical over 7 bases. The V gene end was trimmed by 6 bases and the J gene end by 7 bases; junction bases not matched to a gene: 9. Germline V lookup: CDR1 SNHLY, CDR2 FYNNEI. The CDR3 is 14 residues long. The CDR3 loop is CASSEEQGWQPQHF. CDR3 sequence (DNA): TGTGCCAGCAGCGAGGAACAGGGGTGGCAGCCCCAGCATTTT.

The chain couples TRBV6-6 to TRBJ1-5, with 7 nucleotides matching TRBD1. This CDR3 has 14 amino acids. Trimming cost V 5 bases and J 6 bases; bases outside gene matches: 7. The V gene's germline CDR1 is MNHNY and CDR2 SVGAGI (reference sequence). CDR3 DNA sequence: TGTGCCAGCAGTATCACAGGGGACACTCAGCCCCAGCATTTT. It yields the protein CASSITGDTQPQHF.

The rearrangement uses TRBV18 and TRBJ2-3; the D gene is possibly TRBD1 (5 bases). The CDR3 runs to 17 residues. The V gene lost 3 bases and the J gene lost 0 bases, with 16 bases spanning the gap. Germline V gene lookup returns CDR1 KGHSH and CDR2 LQKENI. The CDR3 region is CASSPWITRESTDTQYF. CDR3 coding DNA: TGTGCCAGCTCACCTTGGATTACCAGGGAAAGCACAGATACGCAGTATTTT.

The gene calls are TRBV18 and TRBJ1-5, with D tentatively TRBD1 (5 bases). This CDR3 contains 14 residues. Germline loops: CDR1 KGHSH, CDR2 LQKENI. V lost 4 bases and J 5 bases, leaving 12 bases between the germline ends. The CDR3: CASSRGWGDQPQHF. DNA for the CDR3: TGTGCCAGCTCACGAGGGTGGGGGGATCAGCCCCAGCATTTT.

The rearrangement links TRBV4-1 to TRBJ1-5; D may be TRBD1 (5 bases). V was pared by 0 bases and J by 6 bases, with 12 bases between. This CDR3 spans 15 amino acids. Germline loops: CDR1 MGHRA, CDR2 YSYEKL. In DNA form, the CDR3 reads TGCGCCAGCAGCCAAGATCGGGGGAAGGGTCAGCCCCAGCATTTT. Translation gives CASSQDRGKGQPQHF.

The V and J genes are TRBV7-9 and TRBJ1-5; 7 bases line up with TRBD1. The CDR3 spans 16 residues. Germline CDR1 SEHNR, CDR2 FQNEAQ (reference sequence). Losses at the gene ends were 1 base for V and 2 bases for J; bases not matched to a gene: 5. In DNA, the CDR3 is TGTGCCAGCAGCTTAGTTGACAGGGTAGGCAATCAGCCCCAGCATTTT. Its translation is CASSLVDRVGNQPQHF.

The J gene is TRBJ1-1, the V gene TRBV5-1, with a weak D call TRBD1 (6 bases). The CDR3 is 14 amino acids. Germline V CDR1 and CDR2: SGHRS, YFSETQ. V was pared by 2 bases and J by 6 bases, with 14 bases between. The CDR3 is CASSFEGKGAEAFF. DNA of the CDR3: TGCGCCAGCAGCTTCGAGGGGAAGGGGGCTGAAGCTTTCTTT.

J is TRBJ2-6 and V is TRBV7-8; 9 nucleotides align to TRBD1. This CDR3 is built from 17 residues. Germline V lookup: CDR1 SGHVS, CDR2 FQNEAQ. Trimming cost V 6 bases and J 7 bases; bases outside gene matches: 13. CDR3 sequence: CASRPDRGARGANVLTF. The DNA for the CDR3 is TGTGCCAGCAGGCCGGACAGGGGTGCCCGGGGAGCCAACGTCCTGACTTTC.

The chain combines TRBV10-2 with TRBJ2-1; TRBD2 aligns across 11 bases. After removal of 4 bases from V and 3 bases from J, the junction contained 2 bases not matched to a gene. This CDR3 is 15 amino acids long. Germline V gives CDR1 WSHSY, CDR2 SAAADI. CDR3 nucleotides: TGCGCCAGCAGTGCACTAGCGGGAGTCTACAATGAGCAGTTCTTC. Protein: CASSALAGVYNEQFF.

The chain joins TRBV19 to TRBJ2-3, with TRBD1 matching over 8 bases. Germline V CDR1 and CDR2: LNHDA, SQIVND (reference sequence). The V segment lost 9 bases and the J segment 4 bases; nucleotides outside the gene matches: 3. CDR3 length: 12 residues. The DNA of the CDR3 is TGTGCCAGCCGGACAGGGTCAGATACGCAGTATTTT. This translates into CASRTGSDTQYF.

J is TRBJ2-1 and V is TRBV29-1, with 7 bases fitting TRBD1. The germline gives CDR1 SQVTM, CDR2 ANQGSEA. Trimming cost V 6 bases and J 3 bases; bases outside gene matches: 8. The CDR3 covers 14 residues. CDR3 DNA: TGCAGCGTAGGGACAGCTGCCTTCTACAATGAGCAGTTCTTC. It translates to CSVGTAAFYNEQFF.

V is TRBV9 and J is TRBJ2-1; possibly TRBD2 for D (7 bases). Germline-derived CDR1 and CDR2 are SGDLS and YYNGEE. The CDR3 is made up of 15 amino acids. Trimming stripped 2 bases from V and 2 bases from J, with 11 bases between. In nucleotides, the CDR3 is TGTGCCAGCAGCGTGAACGGGGGGCCCTACAATGAGCAGTTCTTC. It specifies CASSVNGGPYNEQFF.

V is TRBV6-5 and J is TRBJ2-7; no reliable D call. Per germline, CDR1 MNHEY and CDR2 SVGAGI. The CDR3 totals 14 residues. V lost 3 bases and J lost 6, with 15 bases in between. DNA for the CDR3: TGTGCCAGCAGTTATTCTTCCTTCTTCGGCGAGCAGTACTTC. This encodes CASSYSSFFGEQYF.

The chain has TRBV4-1 and TRBJ1-2; TRBD1 matches 10 bases. V lost 2 bases to trimming and J lost 4 bases; unmatched junction nucleotides: 4. CDR1 and CDR2 (germline): MGHRA, YSYEKL. The CDR3 covers 15 residues. The CDR3: CASSQTRDRGYGYTF. DNA of the CDR3: TGCGCCAGCAGCCAAACAAGGGACAGGGGCTATGGCTACACCTTC.

CDR3 protein: CASSLVPGGRTDTQYF. CDR3 DNA sequence: TGTGCCAGCAGCTTAGTCCCGGGGGGGAGGACAGATACGCAGTATTTT. The chain employs TRBV11-2 and TRBJ2-3; TRBD2 matches 8 bases. J gave up 3 bases and V 1 base, and 6 bases lay outside the gene matches. This CDR3 contains 16 residues. Germline CDR1 reads SGHAT; CDR2 reads FQNNGV.

This clone was seen only once. The V and J genes are TRBV28 and TRBJ2-5, with 7 bases aligning to TRBD1. The CDR3 is 15 amino acids. V was pared by 8 bases and J by 2 bases, with 11 bases of the junction left unmatched. Germline V gene data show CDR1 as MDHEN and CDR2 as SYDVKM. The CDR3, as DNA: TGTGCCAGCCAGCCGGGACAGCAGGATCAAGAGACCCAGTACTTC. It encodes CASQPGQQDQETQYF. Combining the CDR3 with reference TRBV28 and TRBJ2-5 gives the whole variable domain DVKVTQSSRYLVKRTGEKVFLECVQDMDHENMFWYRQDPGLGLRLIYFSYDVKMKEKGDIPEGYSVSREKKERFSLILESASTNQTSMYLCASQPGQQDQETQYFGPGTRLLVL.

This clone is a singleton in its sample. This chain connects TRBV10-3 to TRBJ2-1, with TRBD2 identical over 8 bases. Germline assignment: CDR1 ENHRY and CDR2 SYGVKD. V dropped 6 bases and J dropped 2; count of bases not matched to a gene: 3. The CDR3 sequence is 14 residues long. The CDR3 loop is CAIRGSGTYNEQFF. DNA for the CDR3: TGTGCCATCAGGGGTAGCGGGACCTACAATGAGCAGTTCTTC.

V usage is TRBV6-5 and J usage is TRBJ2-7; D gene unclear. The V and J ends lost 2 bases and 6 bases respectively, with 8 bases between them. The germline V gene encodes CDR1 MNHEY and CDR2 SVGAGI. The CDR3 sequence is 12 residues long. The CDR3 spells CASSYSHGEQYF. The CDR3 DNA follows: TGTGCCAGCAGTTACAGCCATGGCGAGCAGTACTTC.

The chain has TRBV29-1 and TRBJ2-2, with 11 bases fitting TRBD1. The CDR3 runs 12 residues. From germline, CDR1 is SQVTM and CDR2 ANQGSEA. The V and J ends lost 5 bases and 10 bases, in that order; junction bases with no gene match: 3. The CDR3 sequence is CSVRGQGAELFF. The CDR3 DNA is TGCAGCGTTCGCGGACAGGGGGCGGAGCTGTTTTTT.

V usage is TRBV18 and J usage is TRBJ2-7; 12 bases fit TRBD2. The ends lost 4 bases at V and 4 bases at J; junction bases unmatched: 2. In germline, CDR1 is KGHSH, CDR2 LQKENI. CDR3 length equals 14 residues. The CDR3 DNA reads TGTGCCAGCTCACGACTAGCGGGAGATTACGAGCAGTACTTC. Its protein product is CASSRLAGDYEQYF.

J is TRBJ1-4 and V is TRBV6-1; tentative D call: TRBD1 (5 bases). Trimming pared 3 bases from V and 6 bases from J, leaving 11 bases between. The CDR3 contains 14 residues. Per germline, CDR1 MNHNS and CDR2 SASEGT. CDR3 in amino acids: CASSEGRVDEKLFF. In DNA form, the CDR3 reads TGTGCCAGCAGTGAGGGCAGGGTTGATGAAAAACTGTTTTTT.

The rearrangement joins TRBV2 to TRBJ1-5; TRBD1 matches at 9 bases. Losses at the gene ends were 6 bases for V and 1 base for J; bases not matched to a gene: 10. This CDR3 has 17 residues. CDR1 SNHLY and CDR2 FYNNEI come from the germline V gene. CDR3 protein: CASRGTGTLTSNQPQHF. In DNA form, the CDR3 reads TGTGCCAGCAGGGGGACAGGGACCTTAACCAGCAATCAGCCCCAGCATTTT.

The chain links TRBV2 to TRBJ2-5; 8 positions agree with TRBD2. V shed 4 bases and J 1 base; nucleotides not matched to a gene: 2. From germline, CDR1 is SNHLY and CDR2 FYNNEI. The CDR3 spans 14 residues. The CDR3 region is CASSGGRSQETQYF. Here the CDR3 DNA reads TGTGCCAGCAGTGGCGGGAGGAGCCAAGAGACCCAGTACTTC.